The entry that follows covers one T cell receptor (beta chain) sequence. What it binds is not known. Data came from immunoSEQ multiplex PCR; TCRdb stores just in-frame clones and leaves some out. The sample records about 130,000 clones, 93% being singletons. These data come from a study of T cell responses to AZD1222 COVID-19 vaccine. About the study: Both about-4-week and about-12-week second-dose recipients were combined.

Study-level findings and limits: White British donors predominated, females outnumbered males, and clonal diversity was possibly underestimated. Vaccine-related CD4 TCRs covered spike, predominating at 160-218 and 743-854. Nearly half of spike-specific TCRs reportedly go after variant regions that carry no mutations.

Germline V gene sequence: CDR1 SGHNT, CDR2 YYREEE (reference sequence). This CDR3 is built from 14 residues. Trimming took 0 bases from V and 4 from J, leaving 8 bases between them. V is TRBV5-4 and J is TRBJ1-3; D not certain. This TCR was sampled from an adult in good health. Here the sequenced sample was peripheral blood, taken on day 0 of AZD1222 vaccination. The CDR3 sequence: CASSLGGEGNTIYF. CDR3 nucleotide sequence: TGTGCCAGCAGCTTGGGCGGGGAAGGAAACACCATATATTTT.